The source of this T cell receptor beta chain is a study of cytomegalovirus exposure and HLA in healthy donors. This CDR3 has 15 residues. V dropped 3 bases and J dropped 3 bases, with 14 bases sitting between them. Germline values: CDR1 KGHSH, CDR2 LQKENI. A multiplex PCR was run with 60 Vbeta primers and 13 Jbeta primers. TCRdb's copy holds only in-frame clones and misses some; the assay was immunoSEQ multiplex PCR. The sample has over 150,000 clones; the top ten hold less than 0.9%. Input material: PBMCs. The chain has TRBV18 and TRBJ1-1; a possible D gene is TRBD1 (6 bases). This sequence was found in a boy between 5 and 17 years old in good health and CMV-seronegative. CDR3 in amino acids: CASSPRQVQDTEAFF. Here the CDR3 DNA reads TGTGCCAGCTCACCTCGACAGGTTCAAGACACTGAAGCTTTCTTT.